This TCR beta chain was captured in a study of CD8 T cells in ankylosing spondylitis. Study outcomes and limitations: One TCR beta motif, made up of roughly 8 highly homologous variants, appeared characteristic of ankylosing spondylitis blood.

TCRdb reprocessed the 5' RACE reads via MiXCR and lists one record per CDR3 protein. The table shows about 540,000 distinct CDR3 sequences, with approximately 11% occurring only once. A word on this clonotype: Its antigen remains unknown.

Germline-derived CDR1 and CDR2 are SGHTA and FQGNSA. Trimming pared 1 base from V and 2 bases from J, leaving 12 bases between. The CDR3 spans 15 residues. The source is a male donor with ankylosing spondylitis. The chain is built from TRBV7-2 and TRBJ2-7; tentative D call: TRBD1 (5 bases). The sample was blood, either unsorted or a sorted T cell fraction (not recorded which). The CDR3 coding sequence is TGTGCCAGCAGCTTAGACCCAGGGCTGGCCTACGAGCAGTACTTC. It codes for CASSLDPGLAYEQYF.